These 23 T cell receptor beta chains share one sample of origin, sequenced in a study of blood T cells in healthy people across ages (dated by TCRdb to between 2015 and 2017). The protocol used for the library was 5' RACE. The sequencing machine was an Illumina HiSeq 2500. A second about 6 to 11 cycle PCR used a sample-barcoded 5' primer and a J-beta primer mix. Using fastp at Q25 and MiXCR, TCRdb reprocessed the public reads and kept productive beta chains. Identical CDR3 proteins give one entry, which carries the most common genes and DNA. This sample comprises around 900,000 distinct CDR3 sequences, around 26% of them detected only once. The ten largest account for around a sixth of the sample. What was sequenced was blood. The receptors here all came from a woman of 80 years or more in good health.

Concerning this clonotype itself: A much larger clone lies one base from this, so it may be a read error. V usage is TRBV20-1 and J usage is TRBJ2-7; possibly TRBD1 for D (5 bases). Germline lookup yields CDR1 DFQATT and CDR2 SNEGSKA (reference sequence). The CDR3 has 10 residues. Trimming cost V 3 bases and J 7 bases, with 7 bases left between them. The CDR3 nucleotides are TGCAGTGCTAGGGACAATGAGCAGTACTTC. Protein sequence: CSARDNEQYF.

This clonotype came up many times. This chain uses TRBV9 with TRBJ2-7; the match to TRBD1 covers 9 bases. V lost 4 bases to trimming and J lost 3 bases; unmatched junction nucleotides: 5. This CDR3 comprises 14 residues. CDR1 SGDLS and CDR2 YYNGEE come from the germline V gene. CDR3 amino acids: CASSSGQGYYEQYF. The CDR3 DNA follows: TGTGCCAGCAGCTCGGGACAGGGCTACTACGAGCAGTACTTC.

This clonotype showed up many times. The gene calls are TRBV7-9 and TRBJ2-7, with no clear D. Germline CDR1 and CDR2: SEHNR and FQNEAQ (reference sequence). The ends were cut back, 4 bases at V and 3 bases at J, with 13 bases in the middle. The CDR3 runs 14 residues. In nucleotides, the CDR3 is TGTGCCAGCAGCTACGTCCAGGCCAACTACGAGCAGTACTTC. Translating it yields CASSYVQANYEQYF.

This clonotype appeared a few times. A much larger clone sits a single nucleotide away, making a read error possible. The chain employs TRBV20-1 and TRBJ2-7; 9 nucleotides line up with TRBD2. The DNA end is more similar to TRBJ2-5, so the J call may be wrong. Germline loops: CDR1 DFQATT, CDR2 SNEGSKA (reference sequence). The CDR3 spans 14 residues. DNA of the CDR3: TGCAGTGCTGGCAGCGGGGGGACCGTGAAGACCCAGTACTTC. Its translation is CSAGSGGTVKTQYF.

Many counts were recorded for this clonotype. This chain joins TRBV11-2 and TRBJ2-3; D is ambiguous. This CDR3 contains 15 residues. The V end lost 0 bases, the J end lost 1 base, and 8 bases lay between the germline ends. Germline V gene sequence: CDR1 SGHAT, CDR2 FQNNGV. The CDR3 DNA follows: TGTGCCAGCAGCTTAGATATAGTTGGCACAGATACGCAGTATTTT. Translation gives CASSLDIVGTDTQYF.

This clonotype showed up just a few times. The chain couples TRBV7-9 to TRBJ1-1, with 9 bases lining up with TRBD1. CDR1 and CDR2 from the germline V gene are SEHNR and FQNEAQ (reference sequence). The CDR3 extends over 13 amino acids. Unmatched junction bases numbered 7, after V lost 4 bases and J lost 10 bases. CDR3 nucleotides: TGTGCCAGCAGCTCACAGACAGGGGGTACAGCTTTCTTT. Translated, it gives CASSSQTGGTAFF. Filled out from reference TRBV7-9 and TRBJ1-1, the complete variable domain reads DTGVSQNPRHKITKRGQNVTFRCDPISEHNRLYWYRQTLGQGPEFLTYFQNEAQLEKSRLLSDRFSAERPKGSFSTLEIQRTEQGDSAMYLCASSSQTGGTAFFGQGTRLTVV.

This clonotype was counted a single time. The final CDR3 position lacks the conserved phenylalanine or tryptophan, pointing to a likely read error. This chain links TRBV5-1 with TRBJ2-3; a weak D match, TRBD1 (5 bases). V was trimmed by 0 bases and J by 5 bases, leaving 7 bases between them. Germline V gene lookup returns CDR1 SGHRS and CDR2 YFSETQ. The CDR3 has 13 amino acids. DNA of the CDR3: TGCGCCAGCAGCTTGGGGGGCGAAGATACGCAGTATTTG. It translates to CASSLGGEDTQYL.

The CDR3 here is CASRPQSSGYGYTF. CDR3 bases: TGTGCCAGCAGGCCACAGAGCTCCGGCTATGGCTACACCTTC. This rearrangement joins TRBV14 to TRBJ1-2, with unresolved D. The V end lost 6 bases, the J end lost 4 bases, and 15 bases lay between the germline ends. The V gene's germline CDR1 is SGHDN and CDR2 FVKESK. The CDR3 has 14 residues.

In this sample, this clonotype turned up a few times. The rearrangement links TRBV27 to TRBJ2-2; 8 positions agree with TRBD1. The CDR3 has 18 residues. V gave up 3 bases and J gave up 0 bases; unmatched junction bases: 9. CDR1 is MNHEY, CDR2 SMNVEV, per germline (reference sequence). The CDR3 region has the DNA TGTGCCAGCAGTTTGAGACAGGGGCGAACCGCGAACACCGGGGAGCTGTTTTTT. This encodes CASSLRQGRTANTGELFF.

Regarding this clonotype: Given a much more abundant clone one base away, this may be a read error. The V gene is TRBV9, the J gene TRBJ2-5; the D gene is possibly TRBD2 (6 bases). V was cut by 2 bases and J by 5 bases, with 16 bases left in between. The germline V gene has CDR1 SGDLS and CDR2 YYNGEE. The CDR3 runs 15 residues. The CDR3 coding sequence is TGTGCCAGCAGCGTGGAGTGTGGGGGGTATGAGACCCAGTACTTC. Translation gives CASSVECGGYETQYF.

This clonotype was seen at least ten times. V usage is TRBV7-9 and J usage is TRBJ2-7; 9 bases map to TRBD2. The CDR3 runs to 13 residues. Trimming cost V 6 bases and J 1 base; bases outside gene matches: 1. Germline lookup yields CDR1 SEHNR and CDR2 FQNEAQ (reference sequence). CDR3 DNA: TGTGCCAGCAGGCGGGAGGGGTCCTACGAGCAGTACTTC. Protein sequence: CASRREGSYEQYF.

This clonotype turned up a few times. The chain couples TRBV5-1 to TRBJ1-4; 7 bases are a match to TRBD1. Per germline, CDR1 SGHRS and CDR2 YFSETQ. The CDR3 extends over 14 amino acids. V lost 4 bases to trimming and J lost 7 bases; unmatched junction nucleotides: 7. The CDR3 here is CASSRQGLGEKLFF. CDR3 in DNA: TGCGCCAGCAGCAGACAGGGATTAGGTGAAAAACTGTTTTTT.

This clonotype was observed a handful of times. A much larger clone sits a single nucleotide away, making a read error possible. The V gene is TRBV20-1, the J gene TRBJ2-1; the match to TRBD2 covers 8 bases. With the DNA end fitting TRBJ2-7 better, the J assignment may be wrong. Per germline, CDR1 DFQATT and CDR2 SNEGSKA (reference sequence). The CDR3 has 13 residues. This chain's CDR3 is CSAKGTRHNEQYF. CDR3 DNA sequence: TGCAGTGCTAAGGGGACTAGGCACAATGAGCAGTACTTC.

This clonotype was recorded many times. The V and J genes are TRBV5-6 and TRBJ2-7, with D hard to call. CDR1 SGHDT and CDR2 YYEEEE come from the germline V gene. The V end lost 5 bases, the J end lost 6 bases, and 18 bases lay between the germline ends. CDR3 size: 14 residues. The CDR3 loop reads CASSSTAGISEQYF. DNA for the CDR3: TGTGCCAGCAGTTCGACGGCAGGAATCAGCGAGCAGTACTTC.

In this sample, this clonotype is medium-sized. The rearrangement links TRBV9 to TRBJ2-1; the D is unclear. CDR1 and CDR2 (germline): SGDLS, YYNGEE. The V end was cut by 4 bases, the J end by 6 bases, with 11 bases between. CDR3 length: 13 amino acids. In DNA form, the CDR3 reads TGTGCCAGCAGCCCCAGCACCACCAATGAGCAGTTCTTC. Protein: CASSPSTTNEQFF. The full variable domain, with the rest looked up from reference TRBV9 and TRBJ2-1, is DSGVTQTPKHLITATGQRVTLRCSPRSGDLSVYWYQQSLDQGLQFLIQYYNGEERAKGNILERFSAQQFPDLHSELNLSSLELGDSALYFCASSPSTTNEQFFGPGTRLTVL.

Points on this clonotype: Its ends do not fully match the called genes, so a read error is possible. V gene TRBV6-5 combines with J gene TRBJ1-2, with D maybe TRBD1 (5 bases). CDR1 and CDR2 (germline): MNHEY, SVGAGI. This CDR3 spans 13 amino acids. The CDR3 DNA reads TGTGCCACCAGGGAGGCTTCAAGCTATGACTACACCTTC. Protein product: CATREASSYDYTF.

At least ten counts were recorded for this clonotype. This chain connects TRBV20-1 to TRBJ2-3, with D tentatively TRBD2 (6 bases). The CDR3 spans 11 residues. V shed 6 bases and J shed 14 bases, with 18 bases lying between them. The V gene's germline CDR1 is DFQATT and CDR2 SNEGSKA (reference sequence). This CDR3 is CSAQTEEGLYF. The CDR3 DNA is TGCAGTGCGCAGACCGAGGAGGGTTTGTATTTT.

A few counts support this clonotype. This may come from a read error, since a much larger clone is one base off. The chain combines TRBV4-3 with TRBJ2-1; D ambiguous. Germline V CDR1 and CDR2: LGHNA, YSLEER. This CDR3 contains 16 residues. The CDR3 bases are TGCGCCAACAGCCAAGGCCAAGACCTCGCCTACAATGAGCAGTTCTTC. Its translation is CANSQGQDLAYNEQFF.

In this sample, this clonotype turned up a few times. The chain has TRBV6-5 and TRBJ1-1; 7 nucleotides align to TRBD1. The V gene's germline CDR1 is MNHEY and CDR2 SVGAGI. Trimming took 5 bases from V and 4 from J; bases not matched to a gene: 4. The CDR3 is 13 residues long. CDR3 sequence: CASSKPGGTEAFF. As DNA, the CDR3 is TGTGCCAGCAGTAAACCAGGGGGCACTGAAGCTTTCTTT.

The V call is TRBV10-3, the J call TRBJ1-2; D gene ambiguous. CDR1 is ENHRY, CDR2 SYGVKD, per germline. Trimming shortened V by 3 bases and J by 6 bases, and 14 bases separated the two germline ends. There are 14 residues in the CDR3. The CDR3: CAISEREGEDGYTF. The CDR3 DNA reads as TGTGCCATCAGTGAAAGGGAGGGCGAGGATGGCTACACCTTC.

The chain couples TRBV20-1 to TRBJ2-5, with TRBD2 identical over 8 bases. The CDR3 is 15 amino acids. Per the germline V gene, CDR1 is DFQATT and CDR2 is SNEGSKA (reference sequence). V was clipped by 0 bases and J by 5 bases; unmatched bases: 8. This chain's CDR3 is CSARDHGGAVETQYF. CDR3 DNA sequence: TGCAGTGCTAGAGATCACGGGGGGGCCGTTGAGACCCAGTACTTC.

At least ten counts were recorded for this clonotype. V and J are TRBV29-1 and TRBJ2-1; TRBD1 is a possible D gene (6 bases). V was clipped by 2 bases and J by 6 bases, with 11 bases between them. This CDR3 region has 13 residues. Germline CDR1 and CDR2: SQVTM and ANQGSEA. The CDR3 DNA reads as TGCAGCGTTGAACTTGGACAGCTCAATGAGCAGTTCTTC. It yields the protein CSVELGQLNEQFF.

This clonotype was observed a few times. The rearrangement links TRBV5-1 to TRBJ2-1, with 11 bases aligning to TRBD2. With V trimmed by 0 bases and J by 3 bases, 5 bases remained unmatched. The CDR3 sequence is 17 residues long. The germline gives CDR1 SGHRS, CDR2 YFSETQ. CDR3 in DNA: TGCGCCAGCAGCTTGGGAGTAGCGGGGGGGTTCTACAATGAGCAGTTCTTC. Its translation is CASSLGVAGGFYNEQFF.